The sequence of this TCR beta chain was determined in a study of T cell changes during pregnancy in multiple sclerosis. The table came from immunoSEQ multiplex PCR; TCRdb's copy has only in-frame clones and leaves some out. Counted here are about 60,000 clones, approximately 91% occurring once; the ten biggest clones make up 0.7% to 0.8%. Trimming at V came to 6 bases and at J to 0 bases, leaving 5 bases not matched to a gene. This CDR3 is built from 14 residues. Germline V gene lookup returns CDR1 SQVTM and CDR2 ANQGSEA. The origin of this receptor is a female donor with multiple sclerosis, enrolled in a pregnancy study. The chain recombines TRBV29-1 with TRBJ2-7, with 10 bases aligning to TRBD1. This sample comprised CD4+ T cells from peripheral blood mononuclear cells, obtained in the first trimester of pregnancy. DNA for the CDR3: TGCAGCGTCGGAGGGACAGGGGTCTCCTACGAGCAGTACTTC. Its translation: CSVGGTGVSYEQYF.